This TCR beta chain was identified in a study of T cell responses to AZD1222 COVID-19 vaccine. Study summary: Second doses were pooled across both intervals (about 4 or about 12 weeks).

Regarding the study as a whole: Spike-specific TCR breadth and depth grew following two AZD1222 doses. Repertoires were obtained solely post-peak T cell response.

This clone appeared a single time. The antigen is not known. Sequenced by immunoSEQ multiplex PCR; TCRdb stores in-frame clones only, minus some. The top ten clones hold approximately 1.5% of a sample with about 160,000 clones, 90% of them seen once. This CDR3 comprises 16 residues. Source: peripheral blood, taken on day 0 of AZD1222 vaccination. The receptor comes from an adult in good health. The chain has TRBV21-1 and TRBJ1-6. TRBV21-1 is a pseudogene segment. CDR3 region: CASSRGKGLDNSPLHF. DNA of the CDR3: TGTGCCAGCAGCAGAGGGAAGGGGTTGGATAATTCACCCCTCCACTTT.